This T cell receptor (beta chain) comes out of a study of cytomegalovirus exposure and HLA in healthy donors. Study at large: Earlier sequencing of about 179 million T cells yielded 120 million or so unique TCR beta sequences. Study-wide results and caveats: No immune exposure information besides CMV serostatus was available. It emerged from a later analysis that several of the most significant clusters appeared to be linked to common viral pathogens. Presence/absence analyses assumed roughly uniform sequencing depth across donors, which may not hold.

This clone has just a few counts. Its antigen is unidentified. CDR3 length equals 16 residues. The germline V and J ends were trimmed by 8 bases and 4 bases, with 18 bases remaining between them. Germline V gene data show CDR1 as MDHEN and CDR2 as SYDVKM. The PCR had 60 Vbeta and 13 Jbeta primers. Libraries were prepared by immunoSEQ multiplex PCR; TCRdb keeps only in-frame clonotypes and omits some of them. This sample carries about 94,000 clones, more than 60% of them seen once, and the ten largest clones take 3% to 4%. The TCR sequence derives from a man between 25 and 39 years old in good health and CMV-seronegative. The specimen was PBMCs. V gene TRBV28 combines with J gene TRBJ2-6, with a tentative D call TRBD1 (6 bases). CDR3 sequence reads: CASLQGGSWGANVLTF. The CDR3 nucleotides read TGTGCCAGCTTACAGGGCGGAAGCTGGGGGGCCAACGTCCTGACTTTC.